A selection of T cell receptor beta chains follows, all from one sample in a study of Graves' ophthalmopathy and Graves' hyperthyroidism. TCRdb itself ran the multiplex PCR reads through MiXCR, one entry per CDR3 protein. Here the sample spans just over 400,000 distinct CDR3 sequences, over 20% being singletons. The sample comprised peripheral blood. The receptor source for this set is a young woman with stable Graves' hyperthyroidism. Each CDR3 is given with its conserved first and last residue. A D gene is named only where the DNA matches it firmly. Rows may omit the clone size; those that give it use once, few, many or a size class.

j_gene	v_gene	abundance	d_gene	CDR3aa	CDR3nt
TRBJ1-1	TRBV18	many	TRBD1	CASSNRQGVNTEAFF	TGTGCCAGCTCAAACCGACAGGGGGTGAACACTGAAGCTTTCTTT
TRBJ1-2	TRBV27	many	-	CASSLGHTGTPGTPYTF	TGTGCCAGCAGTTTGGGCCATACAGGGACCCCCGGGACGCCCTACACCTTC
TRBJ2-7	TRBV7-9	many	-	CASSLGQGKYEQYF	TGTGCCAGCAGCTTAGGACAAGGGAAGTACGAGCAGTACTTC
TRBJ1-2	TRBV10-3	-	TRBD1	CAISDPGGFGYTF	TGTGCCATCAGTGACCCAGGGGGCTTTGGCTACACCTTC
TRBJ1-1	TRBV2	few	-	CASKKGEASTEAFF	TGTGCCAGCAAAAAGGGGGAGGCCAGCACTGAAGCTTTCTTT
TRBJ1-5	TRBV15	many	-	CATSRAGRSNQPQHF	TGTGCCACCAGCAGGGCCGGCAGATCCAATCAGCCCCAGCATTTT
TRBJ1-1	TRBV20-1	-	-	CSARDRMNTEAFF	TGCAGTGCTAGAGATAGAATGAACACTGAAGCTTTCTTT
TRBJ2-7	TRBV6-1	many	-	CASSEEEGRASYEQYF	TGTGCCAGCAGTGAAGAGGAGGGAAGAGCATCCTACGAGCAGTACTTC
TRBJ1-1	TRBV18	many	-	CASSPTAGRGTEAFF	TGTGCCAGCTCACCAACGGCAGGGCGTGGGACTGAAGCTTTCTTT
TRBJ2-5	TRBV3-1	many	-	CASSQWETQYF	TGTGCCAGCAGCCAGTGGGAGACCCAGTACTTC
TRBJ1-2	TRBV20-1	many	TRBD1	CSADDRGNYGYTF	TGCAGTGCTGACGACAGGGGTAACTATGGCTACACCTTC
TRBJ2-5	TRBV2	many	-	CASSEEGTQYF	TGTGCCAGCAGTGAAGAAGGGACCCAGTACTTC
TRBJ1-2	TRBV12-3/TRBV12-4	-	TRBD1	CASSWTGADYGYTF	TGTGCCAGCAGTTGGACAGGGGCGGACTATGGCTACACCTTC
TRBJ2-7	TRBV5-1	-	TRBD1	CASSQNPGTGAYEQYF	TGCGCCAGCAGCCAGAACCCCGGGACAGGGGCCTACGAGCAGTACTTC
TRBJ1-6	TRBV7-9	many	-	CASSLAAGRSPLHF	TGTGCCAGCAGCTTAGCGGCAGGTCGTTCACCCCTCCACTTT
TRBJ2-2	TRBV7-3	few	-	CASSRQTSTGELFF	TGTGCCAGCAGCCGCCAAACTAGTACCGGGGAGCTGTTTTTT
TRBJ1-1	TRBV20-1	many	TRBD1	CSASPLGRGRGDTEAFF	TGCAGTGCTAGCCCCCTCGGGAGGGGGCGAGGAGACACTGAAGCTTTCTTT
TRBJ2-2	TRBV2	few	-	CASKGTPNTGELFF	TGTGCCAGTAAGGGGACACCAAACACCGGGGAGCTGTTTTTT
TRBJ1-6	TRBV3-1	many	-	CASSQSSMSLHF	TGTGCCAGCAGCCAAAGTAGCATGTCTCTCCACTTT
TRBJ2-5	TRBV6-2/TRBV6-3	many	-	CASSSAGVGETQYF	TGTGCCAGCAGTTCCGCTGGGGTAGGAGAGACCCAGTACTTC
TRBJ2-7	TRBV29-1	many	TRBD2	CSVKGTSGTSYEQYF	TGCAGCGTGAAAGGGACTAGCGGGACCTCCTACGAGCAGTACTTC
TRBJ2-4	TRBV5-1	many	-	CASSYATGTQNIQYF	TGCGCCAGCAGCTACGCAACCGGGACCCAAAACATTCAGTACTTC
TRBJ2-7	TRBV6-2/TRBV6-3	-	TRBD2	CASRGLAGGRVYEQYF	TGTGCCAGCCGGGGACTAGCGGGAGGCCGGGTATACGAGCAGTACTTC
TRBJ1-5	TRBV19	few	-	CASSVTSSQPQHF	TGTGCCAGTAGTGTGACCTCCAGTCAGCCCCAGCATTTT
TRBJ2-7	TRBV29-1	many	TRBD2	CSVEDSPSGRKRQYF	TGCAGCGTTGAAGATAGTCCTAGCGGGAGAAAAAGGCAGTACTTC
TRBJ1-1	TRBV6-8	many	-	CASSPRLQERARTTEAFF	TGTGCCAGCAGCCCTCGACTACAAGAGCGGGCCCGGACCACTGAAGCTTTCTTT
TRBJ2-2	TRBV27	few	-	CASSLISGAGGELFF	TGTGCCAGCAGTTTAATCTCCGGAGCCGGCGGGGAGCTGTTTTTT
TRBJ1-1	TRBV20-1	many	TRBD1	CSASQGAMSFF	TGCAGTGCCTCCCAGGGGGCGATGTCTTTCTTT
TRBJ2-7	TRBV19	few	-	CASSIKSQRSRIISPTCYEQYF	TGTGCCAGTAGTATAAAGTCACAGAGATCGAGGATTATCTCCCCGACTTGCTACGAGCAGTACTTC
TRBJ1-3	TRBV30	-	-	CAWSDPLGGGYTIYF	TGTGCCTGGAGTGACCCCCTAGGGGGAGGATACACCATATATTTT
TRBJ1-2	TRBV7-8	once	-	CASSPLGGVGGYTF	TGTGCCAGCAGCCCCCTTGGGGGGGTGGGTGGCTACACCTTC
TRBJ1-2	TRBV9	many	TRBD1	CASSGIGQGVDYGYTF	TGTGCCAGCAGCGGGATCGGACAGGGGGTCGACTATGGCTACACCTTC
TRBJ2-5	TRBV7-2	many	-	CASSLAGLRTQYF	TGTGCCAGCAGCTTAGCTGGATTGAGGACCCAGTACTTC